The 14 T cell receptor beta chains below all came from one sample that was sequenced in a study of CD8 T cells in Susac syndrome. An input of 0.5 to 1 ug of RNA was subjected to reverse transcription using random hexamers. In TCRdb, the immunoSEQ multiplex PCR reads were re-called with MiXCR into one record per CDR3 protein. The sample carries approximately 160,000 distinct CDR3 sequences, roughly 95% recorded once. The sequenced material came from CD4+ T cells from PBMCs. These TCRs come from a human donor with Susac syndrome.

The V gene is TRBV28, the J gene TRBJ1-4; 8 bases are a match to TRBD1. Germline-derived CDR1 and CDR2 are MDHEN and SYDVKM. This CDR3 contains 15 residues. Trimming cost V 5 bases and J 0 bases; bases outside gene matches: 2. The chain's CDR3 is CASSNRGSTNEKLFF. Here the CDR3 DNA reads TGTGCCAGCAGTAACAGGGGGTCAACTAATGAAAAACTGTTTTTT.

The chain recombines TRBV12-3 or TRBV12-4 with TRBJ1-5, with 7 bases identical to TRBD1. V dropped 6 bases and J dropped 0; count of bases not matched to a gene: 8. This CDR3 is built from 16 residues. The CDR3 DNA sequence: TGTGCCAGCAGCGAAGGGACAGTGACTAGCAATCAGCCCCAGCATTTT. This translates into CASSEGTVTSNQPQHF.

The V call is TRBV13, the J call TRBJ1-1; no clear D. Germline values: CDR1 PRHDT, CDR2 FYEKMQ (reference sequence). CDR3 length equals 15 residues. V lost 0 bases, J lost 4 bases, and 12 bases lay in between. CDR3 DNA: TGTGCCAGCAGCTTAGGCAGGTACCCTACCACTGAAGCTTTCTTT. Translating it yields CASSLGRYPTTEAFF.

The chain has TRBV30 and TRBJ1-5, with 8 bases fitting TRBD1. V shed 2 bases and J 2 bases; nucleotides not matched to a gene: 11. Germline lookup yields CDR1 GTSNPN and CDR2 SVGIG (reference sequence). The CDR3 has 17 amino acids. The CDR3 bases are TGTGCCTGGAGTCACACCCGGGACAGGTTGGGCAATCAGCCCCAGCATTTT. Translation gives CAWSHTRDRLGNQPQHF.

The chain couples TRBV5-6 to TRBJ2-2; D not resolved. V lost 4 bases and J 1 base, leaving 17 bases between the germline ends. Per germline, CDR1 SGHDT and CDR2 YYEEEE. The CDR3 contains 17 residues. The CDR3 nucleotides read TGTGCCAGCAGCCTGAAATCGACCATCGGGAACACCGGGGAGCTGTTTTTT. Translation gives CASSLKSTIGNTGELFF.

This rearrangement joins TRBV3-1 to TRBJ1-1; perhaps TRBD1 as D (6 bases). The CDR3 has 14 amino acids. Germline V lookup: CDR1 LGHDT, CDR2 YNNKEL (reference sequence). V was pared by 1 base and J by 6 bases, with 12 bases between. CDR3 protein: CASSQVSGAAEAFF. CDR3 nucleotides: TGTGCCAGCAGCCAAGTATCAGGGGCCGCTGAAGCTTTCTTT.

The V gene is TRBV20-1, the J gene TRBJ2-5, with 7 nucleotides matching TRBD2. This CDR3 has 14 amino acids. The germline V gene has CDR1 DFQATT and CDR2 SNEGSKA (reference sequence). Trimming took 5 bases from V and 5 from J; bases not matched to a gene: 11. In nucleotides, the CDR3 is TGCAGTGCTCGGGGGGACCTGGGGGAGGAGACCCAGTACTTC. Protein: CSARGDLGEETQYF.

This chain uses TRBV19 with TRBJ2-1; TRBD2 matches 7 bases. V trimming: 6 bases; J trimming: 8 bases; junction bases outside the gene matches: 13. Looked up from germline, CDR1 is LNHDA and CDR2 is SQIVND (reference sequence). The CDR3 is made up of 15 amino acids. CDR3 residues: CASRSLATKGYEQFF. Written as DNA, the CDR3 is TGTGCCAGTAGGTCACTAGCGACGAAAGGGTATGAGCAGTTCTTC.

The chain recombines TRBV20-1 with TRBJ2-7; 8 nucleotides line up with TRBD1. The germline V gene has CDR1 DFQATT and CDR2 SNEGSKA (reference sequence). The CDR3 has 12 residues. The CDR3 sequence: CSVGQGPYEQYF. The CDR3 DNA reads as TGCAGCGTTGGACAGGGACCCTACGAGCAGTACTTC.

The chain has TRBV4-3 and TRBJ2-7; D call uncertain. Germline lookup yields CDR1 LGHNA and CDR2 YSLEER. This CDR3 contains 16 residues. The ends were cut back, 1 base at V and 3 bases at J, with 16 bases in the middle. The CDR3, as DNA: TGCGCCAGCAGCCAAGGGCTTTCGGACGTATACTACGAGCAGTACTTC. Protein: CASSQGLSDVYYEQYF.

The J gene is TRBJ2-5, the V gene TRBV2; D possibly matches TRBD1 or TRBD2 (5 bases each). V shed 8 bases and J shed 6 bases, with 13 bases lying between them. Germline V lookup: CDR1 SNHLY, CDR2 FYNNEI. CDR3 length equals 12 residues. Written as DNA, the CDR3 is TGTGCCAGCGGGAGACAGTTGCAGACCCAGTACTTC. It codes for CASGRQLQTQYF.

This CDR3 is CASRGTGAAETQYF. In DNA, the CDR3 is TGTGCCAGCAGGGGGACAGGGGCTGCAGAGACCCAGTACTTC. This sequence joins TRBV12-3 or TRBV12-4 and TRBJ2-5, with TRBD1 matching over 10 bases. CDR3 length: 14 amino acids. V gave up 6 bases and J gave up 4 bases; unmatched junction bases: 5.

This chain uses TRBV28 with TRBJ1-5, with D tentatively TRBD1 (5 bases). Germline CDR1 reads MDHEN; CDR2 reads SYDVKM. V was pared by 5 bases and J by 7 bases, with 21 bases between. This CDR3 has 16 residues. Here the CDR3 DNA reads TGTGCCAGCAGTCCCTCGGGACCGCTCCCCGGGCAGCCCCAGCATTTT. Translating gives CASSPSGPLPGQPQHF.

J is TRBJ2-7 and V is TRBV7-9; D call uncertain. This CDR3 spans 13 amino acids. In germline, CDR1 is SEHNR, CDR2 FQNEAQ (reference sequence). The V end lost 8 bases, the J end lost 8 bases, and 19 bases lay between the germline ends. CDR3 nucleotides: TGTGCCAGCCGTCTGGGTTCCGTGGCCAAGCAGTACTTC. It translates to CASRLGSVAKQYF. Together with reference TRBV7-9 and TRBJ2-7, the CDR3 gives the full variable domain: DTGVSQNPRHKITKRGQNVTFRCDPISEHNRLYWYRQTLGQGPEFLTYFQNEAQLEKSRLLSDRFSAERPKGSFSTLEIQRTEQGDSAMYLCASRLGSVAKQYFGPGTRLTVT.